This T cell receptor (beta chain) appears in the sequencing data of a study of blood T cell repertoires in COVID-19. The CDR3 is made up of 16 amino acids. Trimming removed 1 base from V and 3 bases from J; junction bases left unmatched: 6. In germline, CDR1 is LGHDT, CDR2 YNNKEL (reference sequence). Clones were read by immunoSEQ multiplex PCR, and TCRdb kept only the in-frame ones, dropping some. The sample consists of roughly 70,000 clones, 80% to 85% of them appearing once. The V gene is TRBV3-1 (or the pseudogene TRBV3-2), the J gene TRBJ2-5, with 9 bases aligning to TRBD2. The TCR originated in a human donor in a cohort sampled during active COVID-19. Sequencing was carried out using peripheral blood. The CDR3 is CASSQVSGGGEETQYF. In DNA form, the CDR3 reads TGTGCCAGCAGCCAAGTCTCTGGCGGGGGGGAAGAGACCCAGTACTTC.